There are many counts of the clone carrying this T cell receptor (beta chain). Its antigen is not known. The sample comes from a study of identical twins. Study observations and caveats: The conclusions drew on cross-sectional statistical analysis instead of tracking the same donors. The study found that models underestimated out-of-frame TCR alpha sharing in monozygotic twins. Abundant beta clonotypes from cord blood bore fewer insertions; memory repertoires lacked this pattern.

Template switching added a universal primer site; cDNA carried unique molecular identifiers. Via MiXCR, TCRdb re-called the 5' RACE reads, giving one row per CDR3 protein. The sample lists around 490,000 distinct CDR3 sequences, more than 13% occurring once. Trimming cost V 3 bases and J 1 base, with 13 bases left between them. From germline, CDR1 is SGHTA and CDR2 FQGNSA. CDR3 length equals 15 residues. These data were also filed under a second study, of yellow fever vaccine responses in identical twins.

The sample taken for sequencing was CD4+ T cells sorted from blood. This clonotype was sampled from a woman between 18 and 30 years old in good health. The rearrangement uses TRBV7-2 and TRBJ2-7; D possibly corresponds to TRBD2 (6 bases). CDR3 amino acids: CASSFGTFLSYEQYF. The CDR3 coding sequence is TGTGCCAGCAGCTTTGGGACTTTCCTTTCCTACGAGCAGTACTTC.